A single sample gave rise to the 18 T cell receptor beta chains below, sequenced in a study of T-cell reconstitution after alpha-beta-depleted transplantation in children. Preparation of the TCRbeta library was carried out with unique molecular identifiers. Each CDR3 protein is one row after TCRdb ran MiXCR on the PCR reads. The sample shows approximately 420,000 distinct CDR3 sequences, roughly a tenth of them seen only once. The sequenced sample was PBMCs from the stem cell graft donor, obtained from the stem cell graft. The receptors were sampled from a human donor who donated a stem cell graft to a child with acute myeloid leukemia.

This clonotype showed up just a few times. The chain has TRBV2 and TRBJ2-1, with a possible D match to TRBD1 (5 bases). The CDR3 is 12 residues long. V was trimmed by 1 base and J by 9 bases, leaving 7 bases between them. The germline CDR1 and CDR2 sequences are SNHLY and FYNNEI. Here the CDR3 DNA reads TGTGCCAGCAGTGAAGAAGGGGCTGAGCAGTTCTTC. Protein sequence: CASSEEGAEQFF.

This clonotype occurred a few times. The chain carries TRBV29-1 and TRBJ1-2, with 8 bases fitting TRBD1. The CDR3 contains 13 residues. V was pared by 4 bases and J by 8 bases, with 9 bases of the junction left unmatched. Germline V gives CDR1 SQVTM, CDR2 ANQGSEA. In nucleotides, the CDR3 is TGCAGCGTTGGAGCCCAGGGGGCGGGGGGCTACACCTTC. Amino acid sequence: CSVGAQGAGGYTF.

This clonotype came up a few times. In DNA form, the CDR3 reads TGTGCCAGCAGCCCTGGATTAAAAAACATTCAGTACTTC. Its translation is CASSPGLKNIQYF. The chain has TRBV7-2 and TRBJ2-4; D remains unclear. Trimming took 5 bases from V and 4 from J, leaving 9 bases between them. CDR1 and CDR2 from the germline V gene are SGHTA and FQGNSA. The CDR3 totals 13 residues. Full variable domain (remainder filled in from reference TRBV7-2 and TRBJ2-4): GAGVSQSPSNKVTEKGKDVELRCDPISGHTALYWYRQSLGQGLEFLIYFQGNSAPDKSGLPSDRFSAERTGGSVSTLTIQRTQQEDSAVYLCASSPGLKNIQYFGAGTRLSVL.

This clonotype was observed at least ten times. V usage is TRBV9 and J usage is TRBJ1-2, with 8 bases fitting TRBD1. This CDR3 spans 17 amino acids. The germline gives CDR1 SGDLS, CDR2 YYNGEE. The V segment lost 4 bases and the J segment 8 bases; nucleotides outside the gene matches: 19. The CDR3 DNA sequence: TGTGCCAGCAGCCCAGGACAGGGACCCTCCAAACCACAAGGCTACACCTTC. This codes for CASSPGQGPSKPQGYTF.

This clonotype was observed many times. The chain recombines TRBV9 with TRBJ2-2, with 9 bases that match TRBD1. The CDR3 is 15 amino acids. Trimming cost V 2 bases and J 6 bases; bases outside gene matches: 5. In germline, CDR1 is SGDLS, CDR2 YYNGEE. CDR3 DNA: TGTGCCAGCAGCGTGACAGGGGGGGACGCCGGGGAGCTGTTTTTT. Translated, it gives CASSVTGGDAGELFF.

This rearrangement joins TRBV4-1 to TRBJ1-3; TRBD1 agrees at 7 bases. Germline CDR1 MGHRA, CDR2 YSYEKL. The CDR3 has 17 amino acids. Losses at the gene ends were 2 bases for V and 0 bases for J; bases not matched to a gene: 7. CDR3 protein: CASSQPNRGHSGNTIYF. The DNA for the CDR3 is TGCGCCAGCAGCCAACCCAACAGGGGCCACTCTGGAAACACCATATATTTT.

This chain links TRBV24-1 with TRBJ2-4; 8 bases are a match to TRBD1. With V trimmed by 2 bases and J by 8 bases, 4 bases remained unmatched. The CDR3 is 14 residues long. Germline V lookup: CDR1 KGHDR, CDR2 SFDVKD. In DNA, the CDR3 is TGTGCCACCAGTGATTCGGGACAGGCGGACATTCAGTACTTC. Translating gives CATSDSGQADIQYF.

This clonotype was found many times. In nucleotides, the CDR3 is TGTGCCAGCAGCAAGGACGGCTCTGAAGCTTTCTTT. This codes for CASSKDGSEAFF. This chain joins TRBV6-5 and TRBJ1-1; no reliable D call. V was pared by 6 bases and J by 6 bases, with 11 bases between. CDR1 is MNHEY, CDR2 SVGAGI, per germline. The CDR3 totals 12 residues.

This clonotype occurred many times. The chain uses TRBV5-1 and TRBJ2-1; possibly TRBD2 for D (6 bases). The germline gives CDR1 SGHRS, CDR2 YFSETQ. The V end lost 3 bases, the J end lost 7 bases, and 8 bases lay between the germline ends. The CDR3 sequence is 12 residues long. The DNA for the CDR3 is TGCGCCAGCAGCTGGGGAGGAAATGAGCAGTTCTTC. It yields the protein CASSWGGNEQFF.

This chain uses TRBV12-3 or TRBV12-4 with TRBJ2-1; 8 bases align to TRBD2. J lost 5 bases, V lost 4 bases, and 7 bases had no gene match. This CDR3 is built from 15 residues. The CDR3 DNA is TGTGCCAGCAGTTCCTACGGGGGGGCCAACAATGAGCAGTTCTTC. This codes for CASSSYGGANNEQFF.

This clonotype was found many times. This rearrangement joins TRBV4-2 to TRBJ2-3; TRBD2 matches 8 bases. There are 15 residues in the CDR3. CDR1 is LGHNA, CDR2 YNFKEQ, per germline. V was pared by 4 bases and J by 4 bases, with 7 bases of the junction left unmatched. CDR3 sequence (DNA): TGTGCCAGCAGCCCGAGAGCGGGAGATGCAGATACGCAGTATTTT. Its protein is CASSPRAGDADTQYF.

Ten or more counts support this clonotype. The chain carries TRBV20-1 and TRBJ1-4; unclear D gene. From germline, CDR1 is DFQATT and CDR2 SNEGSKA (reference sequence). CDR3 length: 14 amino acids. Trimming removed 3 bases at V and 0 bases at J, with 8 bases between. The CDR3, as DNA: TGCAGTGCTAGTCTCTTAGCAACTAATGAAAAACTGTTTTTT. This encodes CSASLLATNEKLFF.

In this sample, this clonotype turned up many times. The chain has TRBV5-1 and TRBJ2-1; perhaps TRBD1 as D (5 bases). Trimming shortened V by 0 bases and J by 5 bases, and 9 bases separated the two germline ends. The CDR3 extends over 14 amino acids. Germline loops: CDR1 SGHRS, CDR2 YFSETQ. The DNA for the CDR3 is TGCGCCAGCAGCTTGGGACAGCCAGACAATGAGCAGTTCTTC. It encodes CASSLGQPDNEQFF.

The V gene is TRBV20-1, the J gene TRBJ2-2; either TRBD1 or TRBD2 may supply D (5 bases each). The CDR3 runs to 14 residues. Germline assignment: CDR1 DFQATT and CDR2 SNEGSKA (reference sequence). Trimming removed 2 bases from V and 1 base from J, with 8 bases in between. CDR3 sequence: CSARRDLNTGELFF. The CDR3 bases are TGCAGTGCTAGAAGGGACCTGAACACCGGGGAGCTGTTTTTT.

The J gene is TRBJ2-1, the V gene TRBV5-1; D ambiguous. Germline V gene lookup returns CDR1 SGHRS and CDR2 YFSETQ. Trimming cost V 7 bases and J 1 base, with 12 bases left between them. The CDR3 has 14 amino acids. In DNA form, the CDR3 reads TGCGCCAGCGGCCATTCTGGATCCTACAATGAGCAGTTCTTC. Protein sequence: CASGHSGSYNEQFF.

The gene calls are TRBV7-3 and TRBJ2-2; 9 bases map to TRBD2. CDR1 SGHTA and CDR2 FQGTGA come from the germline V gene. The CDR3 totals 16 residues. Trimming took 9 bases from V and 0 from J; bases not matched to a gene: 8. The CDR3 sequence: CASRVAGDANTGELFF. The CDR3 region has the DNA TGTGCCAGTAGAGTAGCGGGAGACGCGAACACCGGGGAGCTGTTTTTT.

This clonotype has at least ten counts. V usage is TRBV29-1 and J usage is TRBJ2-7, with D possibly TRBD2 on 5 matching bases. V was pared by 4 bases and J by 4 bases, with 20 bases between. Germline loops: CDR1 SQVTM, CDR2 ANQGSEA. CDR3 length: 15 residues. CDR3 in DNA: TGCAGCGTTGTTCTGTCCCCAACGGGATCTTACGAGCAGTACGTC. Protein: CSVVLSPTGSYEQYV.

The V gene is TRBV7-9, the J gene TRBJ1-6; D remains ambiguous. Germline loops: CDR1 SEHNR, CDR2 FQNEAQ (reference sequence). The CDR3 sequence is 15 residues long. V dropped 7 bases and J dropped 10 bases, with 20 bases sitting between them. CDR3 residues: CASTSGSRSRSPLHF. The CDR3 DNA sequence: TGTGCCAGCACCTCGGGGTCTCGGTCCAGGTCACCCCTCCACTTT.